Listed below are T cell receptor beta chains from one sample, sequenced in a study of blood T cell repertoires in COVID-19. Measured with immunoSEQ multiplex PCR; TCRdb has only the in-frame clones, and not every one. The sample lists 100,000 to 150,000 clones, more than 70% occurring once. Sequencing used peripheral blood. These TCRs come from a man in his sixties with acute or convalescent COVID-19. CDR3s include the opening cysteine and the closing phenylalanine or tryptophan. The order of the fields is clone size, D gene, V gene, J gene, CDR3 DNA, CDR3 protein. D genes are given only for firm matches. Only part of the rows carry a size: once, few, many, or a class if the clone is expanded.

size: .; D: .; V: TRBV30; J: TRBJ2-3; DNA: TGTGCCTGGAGTCCAACTTCCGTCCTCACAGATACGCAGTATTTT; CDR3: CAWSPTSVLTDTQYF
size: .; D: .; V: TRBV7-3; J: TRBJ1-4; DNA: TGTGCCAGCAGCCAGGGCTCCGCTAATGAAAAACTGTTTTTT; CDR3: CASSQGSANEKLFF
size: .; D: .; V: TRBV30; J: TRBJ1-6; DNA: TGTGCCTGGAGTGGTGGACTTGATAATTCACCCCTCCACTTT; CDR3: CAWSGGLDNSPLHF
size: .; D: TRBD1; V: TRBV19; J: TRBJ1-2; DNA: TGTGCCAGTAGGATTGCCACACAGGGGGCGTATAACTATGGCTACACCTTC; CDR3: CASRIATQGAYNYGYTF
size: .; D: TRBD1; V: TRBV5-6; J: TRBJ2-1; DNA: TGTGCCAGCAGCTTGGTAACCGGGACAGGGAAGGTCAATGAGCAGTTCTTC; CDR3: CASSLVTGTGKVNEQFF
size: .; D: .; V: TRBV24-1; J: TRBJ2-3; DNA: TGTGCCACCAGTGCCCAGACTAGCACAGATACGCAGTATTTT; CDR3: CATSAQTSTDTQYF
size: .; D: .; V: TRBV6-5; J: TRBJ1-2; DNA: TGTGCCAGCAGATCCAGGGATTTCTATGGCTACACCTTC; CDR3: CASRSRDFYGYTF
size: once; D: .; V: TRBV21-1; J: TRBJ2-7; DNA: TGTGCCAGCAGCCCACCTTATCGGGGCAGGGGGAACGAGCAGTACTTC; CDR3: CASSPPYRGRGNEQYF
size: .; D: TRBD1; V: TRBV29-1; J: TRBJ2-3; DNA: TGCAGCGTAGGACAGGGCCCACGCACAGATACGCAGTATTTT; CDR3: CSVGQGPRTDTQYF
size: .; D: .; V: TRBV30; J: TRBJ1-1; DNA: TGTGCCCGCCTCGGGGGGGCGAACACTGAAGCTTTCTTT; CDR3: CARLGGANTEAFF